This passage covers 10 T cell receptor beta chains from one sample sequenced in a study of Ad26.COV2.S vaccination and SARS-CoV-2 variants. Produced via immunoSEQ multiplex PCR; TCRdb's table is partial and in-frame only. The sample has hundreds of thousands of clones, 75% to 95% seen once; the top ten hold 9% to 15%. Sample treatment: around 19 received Ad26.COV2.S at low or high dose, single or two shots; 5 received placebo; per-sample allocation not given. Day 63 after the first vaccine or placebo injection was the time point for sampling. The material sequenced was peripheral blood, taken in a trial of Ad26.COV2.S vaccine versus placebo. The source of these receptors is a person between 18 and 60 years old who received the Ad26.COV2.S COVID-19 vaccine or a placebo.

With regard to this clone: In the same sample, other DNA sequences code for this CDR3. The chain carries TRBV12-3 or TRBV12-4 and TRBJ2-7, with D uncertain. CDR3 size: 11 residues. V was pared by 3 bases and J by 4 bases, with 4 bases between. CDR3 in DNA: TGTGCCAGCAGTTTGGGATACGAGCAGTACTTC. Protein sequence: CASSLGYEQYF.

The chain has TRBV5-1 and TRBJ2-5; 8 bases align to TRBD2. CDR3 size: 15 residues. J lost 5 bases, V lost 0 bases, and 6 bases had no gene match. In germline, CDR1 is SGHRS, CDR2 YFSETQ. CDR3 in DNA: TGCGCCAGCAGCTTGGCCGGGAGGGTCGAGGAGACCCAGTACTTC. Protein: CASSLAGRVEETQYF.

The chain joins TRBV27 to TRBJ2-7; 11 bases match TRBD2. The V and J ends lost 0 bases and 3 bases, in that order; junction bases with no gene match: 4. Germline CDR1 MNHEY, CDR2 SMNVEV (reference sequence). The length of the CDR3 is 16 residues. This chain's CDR3 is CASSLSRLAGFYEQYF. In nucleotides, the CDR3 is TGTGCCAGCAGTTTATCGCGACTAGCGGGGTTCTACGAGCAGTACTTC.

This clone was seen just once. The chain employs TRBV7-8 and TRBJ1-5; unclear D gene. With 1 base removed from V and 7 bases from J, the gap between germline ends came to 17 bases. This CDR3 is 16 amino acids long. Germline V gene data show CDR1 as SGHVS and CDR2 as FQNEAQ. CDR3 region: CASSLVVGKAIQPQHF. The CDR3 DNA reads as TGTGCCAGCAGCTTAGTAGTGGGGAAGGCAATCCAGCCCCAGCATTTT.

This clone appeared a single time. The V call is TRBV11-2, the J call TRBJ2-3; 7 bases fit TRBD2. The junction had 16 bases not matched to a gene; V was cut back by 5 bases and J by 2 bases. Germline V lookup: CDR1 SGHAT, CDR2 FQNNGV. The CDR3 runs to 18 residues. CDR3 region: CASSPTLPRSGTTDTQYF. The CDR3 coding sequence is TGTGCCAGCAGCCCCACCCTCCCCCGAAGCGGGACCACAGATACGCAGTATTTT.

The gene calls are TRBV3-1 (or the pseudogene TRBV3-2) and TRBJ2-5; 7 bases fit TRBD1. V dropped 2 bases and J dropped 3; count of bases not matched to a gene: 3. The CDR3 spans 14 residues. The germline V gene encodes CDR1 LGHDT and CDR2 YNNKEL (reference sequence). CDR3 DNA: TGTGCCAGCAGCCAATTTACAGGGGAAGAGACCCAGTACTTC. This encodes CASSQFTGEETQYF.

The CDR3 nucleotides read TGTGCCAGCAGCTTGAAGGGTATCGGGGAGCTGTTTTTT. This translates into CASSLKGIGELFF. The rearrangement uses TRBV5-4 and TRBJ2-2, with D unresolved. Germline CDR1 reads SGHNT; CDR2 reads YYREEE (reference sequence). Trimming shortened V by 1 base and J by 7 bases, and 8 bases separated the two germline ends. This CDR3 is built from 13 residues.

A note on this clone: One end of the junction varies from germline; a read error may be responsible. The chain uses TRBV3-1 (or the pseudogene TRBV3-2) and TRBJ2-1, with D unresolved. CDR1 is LGHDT, CDR2 YNNKEL, per germline (reference sequence). The CDR3 sequence is 15 residues long. CDR3 DNA: TGTGCCAGCAGCAAAGAGCTTTTGAGAGGCAATGAGCAGTTCTTC. The encoded protein is CASSKELLRGNEQFF.

This clone was detected once. This chain uses TRBV27 with TRBJ2-1, with 9 bases that match TRBD2. Germline V gene lookup returns CDR1 MNHEY and CDR2 SMNVEV (reference sequence). J was trimmed by 6 bases and V by 9 bases; bases with no gene match: 9. The CDR3 consists of 14 residues. The CDR3 is CASLSGSLPNEQFF. CDR3 nucleotide sequence: TGTGCCAGTCTTAGCGGGAGCCTCCCCAATGAGCAGTTCTTC.

The rearrangement uses TRBV28 and TRBJ2-3; TRBD2 aligns across 8 bases. Per germline, CDR1 MDHEN and CDR2 SYDVKM. Unmatched junction bases numbered 14, after V lost 4 bases and J lost 2 bases. The length of the CDR3 is 18 residues. Here the CDR3 reads CASSSDGASGSVTDTQYF. CDR3 DNA sequence: TGTGCCAGCAGTTCCGACGGTGCAAGCGGGAGTGTCACAGATACGCAGTATTTT. Filled out from reference TRBV28 and TRBJ2-3, the complete variable domain reads DVKVTQSSRYLVKRTGEKVFLECVQDMDHENMFWYRQDPGLGLRLIYFSYDVKMKEKGDIPEGYSVSREKKERFSLILESASTNQTSMYLCASSSDGASGSVTDTQYFGPGTRLTVL.